The subject of this entry is one TCR beta chain. Construction of the TCRbeta library involved unique molecular identifiers. TCRdb re-called the PCR reads through MiXCR, storing one row per CDR3 protein. The table lists about 830,000 distinct CDR3 sequences, under 20% of them singletons. This entry belongs to a study of T-cell reconstitution after alpha-beta-depleted transplantation in children. This clonotype was obtained from a male patient aged 5 to 17 who had a stem cell transplant for acute lymphoblastic leukemia, so the T cells may come from the graft donor. The sample in question was PBMCs, mostly from graft donor cells, obtained 360 days after TCRalphabeta/CD19-depleted stem cell transplant.

The CDR3 reads CASSATSGSLSDTQYF. The CDR3 coding sequence is TGTGCCAGCAGCGCGACTAGCGGGAGTTTGTCGGATACGCAGTATTTT. The chain recombines TRBV7-9 with TRBJ2-3, with TRBD2 identical over 12 bases. This CDR3 is built from 16 residues. Germline lookup yields CDR1 SEHNR and CDR2 FQNEAQ (reference sequence). Trimming cost V 5 bases and J 6 bases; bases outside gene matches: 9.